Following are 10 T cell receptor beta chains from one sample sequenced in a study of T cell responses to AZD1222 COVID-19 vaccine. Method: immunoSEQ multiplex PCR; TCRdb's copy keeps in-frame clones and lacks some. The data show approximately 150,000 clones, about 90% seen once. The sample was peripheral blood, taken 28 days after the second AZD1222 dose. Receptors were obtained from an adult who received the AZD1222 COVID-19 vaccine.

The chain employs TRBV4-1 and TRBJ2-7; 10 nucleotides match TRBD2. Germline CDR1 is MGHRA and CDR2 is YSYEKL. CDR3 length: 15 amino acids. Trimming took 2 bases from V and 7 from J; bases not matched to a gene: 8. The CDR3 DNA is TGCGCCAGCAGCCAAAAGAGACTAGCGGGTCCTGAGCAGTACTTC. This sequence encodes CASSQKRLAGPEQYF.

The gene calls are TRBV28 and TRBJ1-5; D might be TRBD1 (5 bases). The CDR3 contains 14 residues. V was cut by 7 bases and J by 3 bases, with 13 bases left in between. The germline gives CDR1 MDHEN, CDR2 SYDVKM. The CDR3 sequence is CASIPGSDNQPQHF. Here the CDR3 DNA reads TGTGCCAGCATCCCAGGGAGCGACAATCAGCCCCAGCATTTT.

The chain combines TRBV4-2 with TRBJ1-2, with no clear D. The CDR3 sequence is 13 residues long. Per germline, CDR1 LGHNA and CDR2 YNFKEQ. The V and J ends lost 0 bases and 8 bases respectively, with 10 bases between them. CDR3 region: CASSQDWGGGYTF. CDR3 nucleotide sequence: TGTGCCAGCAGCCAAGATTGGGGAGGGGGCTACACCTTC.

J is TRBJ2-1 and V is TRBV4-2, with 8 bases that match TRBD2. This CDR3 contains 17 residues. Germline lookup yields CDR1 LGHNA and CDR2 YNFKEQ. The V segment lost 3 bases and the J segment 3 bases; nucleotides outside the gene matches: 10. In DNA, the CDR3 is TGTGCCAGCAGCCACCGGGGTAGCGGGACCTACTACAATGAGCAGTTCTTC. Protein sequence: CASSHRGSGTYYNEQFF.

The chain uses TRBV12-3 or TRBV12-4 and TRBJ2-5, with 7 nucleotides matching TRBD1. This CDR3 is built from 12 residues. With 7 bases clipped from V and 2 bases from J, the junction kept 1 base outside the gene matches. The CDR3 spells CASTDRQETQYF. CDR3 nucleotides: TGTGCCAGCACGGACAGGCAAGAGACCCAGTACTTC.

The chain carries TRBV3-1 (or the pseudogene TRBV3-2) and TRBJ1-2, with D unresolved. V was shortened by 0 bases and J by 2 bases, with 10 bases between the two germline ends. This CDR3 comprises 15 residues. Germline loops: CDR1 LGHDT, CDR2 YNNKEL (reference sequence). The CDR3 reads CASSQDLAGNYGYTF. The CDR3 DNA reads as TGTGCCAGCAGCCAAGATCTTGCGGGGAACTATGGCTACACCTTC.

This sequence joins TRBV3-1 (or the pseudogene TRBV3-2) and TRBJ2-7; D is uncertain. Per the germline V gene, CDR1 is LGHDT and CDR2 is YNNKEL (reference sequence). Deletions cut 3 bases from V and 3 bases from J, with 3 bases between. This CDR3 has 11 amino acids. The CDR3 bases are TGTGCCAGCAGCCATGACTACGAGCAGTACTTC. Protein sequence: CASSHDYEQYF.

The chain links TRBV6-5 to TRBJ1-5; D remains ambiguous. CDR1 MNHEY and CDR2 SVGAGI come from the germline V gene. V dropped 0 bases and J dropped 0 bases, with 6 bases sitting between them. The CDR3 spans 15 residues. The CDR3 DNA follows: TGTGCCAGCAGTTACTCCAGAGATAGCAATCAGCCCCAGCATTTT. It is translated as CASSYSRDSNQPQHF.

This rearrangement joins TRBV28 to TRBJ2-1; 11 bases align to TRBD2. Germline V gene lookup returns CDR1 MDHEN and CDR2 SYDVKM. The J segment lost 7 bases and the V segment lost 6 bases, leaving 5 bases of the junction unmatched. The CDR3 sequence is 14 residues long. Here the CDR3 DNA reads TGTGCCAGCAGAACTAGCGGGAGTGGTAATGAGCAGTTCTTC. This translates into CASRTSGSGNEQFF.

V gene TRBV19 combines with J gene TRBJ2-6; D may be TRBD2 (6 bases). The CDR3 spans 17 residues. V was trimmed by 8 bases and J by 4 bases, leaving 21 bases between them. Germline V gene lookup returns CDR1 LNHDA and CDR2 SQIVND (reference sequence). This CDR3 is CASHIPGGAGGANVLTF. CDR3 DNA: TGTGCCAGTCATATCCCAGGCGGGGCGGGCGGGGCCAACGTCCTGACTTTC. Variable domain in full (rest from reference TRBV19 and TRBJ2-6): DGGITQSPKYLFRKEGQNVTLSCEQNLNHDAMYWYRQDPGQGLRLIYYSQIVNDFQKGDIAEGYSVSREKKESFPLTVTSAQKNPTAFYLCASHIPGGAGGANVLTFGAGSRLTVL.